These 3 T cell receptor beta chains share one sample of origin, sequenced in a study of OX40 agonist ivuxolimab in advanced cancers. The table came from immunoSEQ multiplex PCR; TCRdb's copy has only in-frame clones and leaves some out. The table shows more than 45,000 clones, with more than 75% occurring only once. The sequenced sample was CD4+ or CD8+ T cells sorted from blood, obtained in a trial of the OX40 agonist ivuxolimab. The receptors here all came from an adult with an advanced solid tumor such as melanoma, head and neck, liver or kidney cancer.

The rearrangement joins TRBV7-9 to TRBJ2-7, with 7 bases fitting TRBD1. CDR3 size: 16 residues. After removal of 5 bases from V and 0 bases from J, the junction contained 10 bases not matched to a gene. The V gene's germline CDR1 is SEHNR and CDR2 FQNEAQ (reference sequence). This chain's CDR3 is CASSTLPGTASYEQYF. The CDR3 DNA follows: TGTGCCAGCAGCACACTTCCCGGGACAGCCTCCTACGAGCAGTACTTC.

This chain links TRBV11-2 with TRBJ2-1; either TRBD1 or TRBD2 may fit D (6 bases each). V was shortened by 6 bases and J by 0 bases, with 18 bases between the two germline ends. The CDR3 length is 17 residues. From germline, CDR1 is SGHAT and CDR2 FQNNGV. CDR3 bases: TGTGCCAGCAGTTCGGGGGCAAGCGCCCGCTCCTACAATGAGCAGTTCTTC. It translates to CASSSGASARSYNEQFF.

The chain is built from TRBV30 and TRBJ1-1; TRBD1 matches at 10 bases. J gave up 4 bases and V 1 base, and 12 bases lay outside the gene matches. This CDR3 is 17 amino acids long. Germline loops: CDR1 GTSNPN, CDR2 SVGIG (reference sequence). For the CDR3, the DNA is TGTGCCTGGAGTGCTAGCCCCGGGACAGGGGATACCACTGAAGCTTTCTTT. Amino acids: CAWSASPGTGDTTEAFF.